The 2 T cell receptor beta chains below come from one sample, sequenced in a study of cytomegalovirus exposure and HLA in healthy donors. The method was immunoSEQ multiplex PCR; TCRdb's version includes in-frame clones alone and lacks a portion of them. The data show about 240,000 clones, with approximately 84% seen just once and about 1.2% held by the top ten. Sequencing was performed on PBMCs. These receptor sequences come from a woman in her twenties or thirties in good health and CMV-seropositive.

This clone was found a few times. The rearrangement joins TRBV10-1 to TRBJ1-2; 7 bases line up with TRBD1. J gave up 5 bases and V 6 bases, and 6 bases lay outside the gene matches. Germline V gene lookup returns CDR1 WNHNN and CDR2 SYGVQD (reference sequence). There are 13 residues in the CDR3. The CDR3 sequence is CASRRAGGYGYTF. CDR3 DNA sequence: TGCGCCAGCAGGCGGGCAGGGGGGTATGGCTACACCTTC.

V usage is TRBV19 and J usage is TRBJ2-6; D not certain. This CDR3 spans 16 amino acids. In germline, CDR1 is LNHDA, CDR2 SQIVND (reference sequence). Trimming left V 0 bases short and J 0 bases short, with 6 bases between. CDR3 in DNA: TGTGCCAGTAGTATAGATCATAGCTCTGGGGCCAACGTCCTGACTTTC. Its protein product is CASSIDHSSGANVLTF.